This T cell receptor (beta chain) originates from a study of blood T cell repertoires in COVID-19. CDR1 and CDR2 (germline): LGHDT, YNNKEL (reference sequence). The CDR3 length is 15 residues. V gave up 1 base and J gave up 6 bases; unmatched junction bases: 6. The authors' processing: Amplifying reference gene primers gave estimates of nucleated cell counts. Only in-frame clones appear in the TCRdb table, and some are missing; sequencing was by immunoSEQ multiplex PCR. D and trimming were read from the DNA, whereas the V and J calls and clone size are those reported in that table. The repertoire holds over 200,000 clones, 86% seen once, with about 16% in the top ten. Participant age was roughly 18 to 100 years, and participants resided in around 24 US areas. Cohort assignment relied on participant-reported clinical history.

Sequenced material: PBMCs or T cells enriched from blood (not recorded which). The source of this sequence is a man younger than 35 who had recovered from COVID-19. V and J are TRBV3-1 (or the pseudogene TRBV3-2) and TRBJ2-5, with 9 bases aligning to TRBD1. DNA of the CDR3: TGTGCCAGCAGCCAAGGGACAGGGGTTGCGAAGACCCAGTACTTC. Protein product: CASSQGTGVAKTQYF.